Following are 18 T cell receptor beta chains from one sample sequenced in a study of blood T cell repertoires in COVID-19. Profiling relied on immunoSEQ multiplex PCR, and the TCRdb table lists in-frame clones only, not all of them. The sample has around 110,000 clones, less than 90% seen once. Sequencing was done on a sample of peripheral blood. The receptors were sampled from a human donor in a cohort sampled during active COVID-19.

The chain has TRBV9 and TRBJ2-2, with D perhaps TRBD2 (5 bases). The V gene lost 4 bases and the J gene lost 5 bases, with 12 bases spanning the gap. Germline values: CDR1 SGDLS, CDR2 YYNGEE. The CDR3 sequence is 14 residues long. CDR3 coding DNA: TGTGCCAGCAGCCGAAGGTGGGAGACCGGGGAGCTGTTTTTT. It codes for CASSRRWETGELFF.

A single count supports this clone. The V gene is TRBV20-1, the J gene TRBJ2-1; possible D gene TRBD1, 6 bases. The CDR3 runs 13 residues. Germline V gene data show CDR1 as DFQATT and CDR2 as SNEGSKA (reference sequence). V was pared by 3 bases and J by 1 base, with 7 bases between. The CDR3 region has the DNA TGCAGTGCTAGTACAGGGTCCTACAATGAGCAGTTCTTC. This translates into CSASTGSYNEQFF.

The V and J genes are TRBV19 and TRBJ2-1; 8 nucleotides agree with TRBD2. V trimming: 3 bases; J trimming: 5 bases; junction bases outside the gene matches: 9. This CDR3 is 16 amino acids long. The germline gives CDR1 LNHDA, CDR2 SQIVND (reference sequence). The CDR3, as DNA: TGTGCCAGTAGTATGTGGGACGGGAGGGGTGACAATGAGCAGTTCTTC. Translating it yields CASSMWDGRGDNEQFF.

V usage is TRBV7-2 and J usage is TRBJ2-1, with 11 bases fitting TRBD2. V shed 5 bases and J 8 bases; nucleotides not matched to a gene: 11. The CDR3 has 16 residues. Looked up from germline, CDR1 is SGHTA and CDR2 is FQGNSA. CDR3 sequence reads: CASSRTGTSGWDEQFF. The DNA for the CDR3 is TGTGCCAGCAGCAGAACCGGGACTAGCGGTTGGGATGAGCAGTTCTTC.

As regards this clone: Compared with germline, one end of the junction differs, possibly owing to a read error. This chain uses TRBV11-2 with TRBJ2-5; perhaps TRBD1 as D (6 bases). Germline V lookup: CDR1 SGHAT, CDR2 FQNNGV. This CDR3 is built from 13 residues. CDR3 in amino acids: CVSSAFTGETQYF. The CDR3 nucleotides read TGTGTCAGCAGCGCGTTTACAGGGGAGACCCAGTACTTC.

In DNA, the CDR3 is TGTGCCAGCAGCACCCCACTAGCGGGAGGAAACCCCTACGAGCAGTACTTC. Translation: CASSTPLAGGNPYEQYF. The chain is built from TRBV9 and TRBJ2-7; 12 bases are shared with TRBD2. CDR1 and CDR2 (germline): SGDLS, YYNGEE. This CDR3 contains 17 residues. The junction had 10 bases not matched to a gene; V was cut back by 4 bases and J by 2 bases.

This sequence joins TRBV30 and TRBJ2-1; TRBD2 agrees at 8 bases. This CDR3 has 14 residues. V was clipped by 0 bases and J by 7 bases; unmatched bases: 5. CDR1 is GTSNPN and CDR2 is SVGIG in the germline V gene (reference sequence). The CDR3 sequence: CAWSVRGAGNEQFF. The CDR3 DNA reads as TGTGCCTGGAGTGTGCGGGGGGCTGGGAATGAGCAGTTCTTC. The full variable domain, rest sourced from reference TRBV30 and TRBJ2-1, is SQTIHQWPATLVQPVGSPLSLECTVEGTSNPNLYWYRQAAGRGLQLLFYSVGIGQISSEVPQNLSASRPQDRQFILSSKKLLLSDSGFYLCAWSVRGAGNEQFFGPGTRLTVL.

The chain uses TRBV25-1 and TRBJ2-2; the D is unclear. Trimming pared 2 bases from V and 3 bases from J, leaving 4 bases between. CDR1 is MGHDK, CDR2 SYGVNS, per germline. CDR3 length equals 13 residues. DNA of the CDR3: TGTGCCAGCAGTGAAGGAGACACCGGGGAGCTGTTTTTT. Its translation: CASSEGDTGELFF.

V is TRBV4-3 and J is TRBJ2-3; D gene uncertain. CDR3 length equals 15 residues. The germline gives CDR1 LGHNA, CDR2 YSLEER. Deletions cut 1 base from V and 0 bases from J, with 8 bases between. CDR3 bases: TGCGCCAGCAGCCAAGCGGGTGGTAGCACAGATACGCAGTATTTT. It encodes CASSQAGGSTDTQYF.

This clone was seen just once. The chain uses TRBV6-6 and TRBJ2-1, with TRBD1 identical over 7 bases. Looked up from germline, CDR1 is MNHNY and CDR2 is SVGAGI (reference sequence). V dropped 6 bases and J dropped 1; count of bases not matched to a gene: 6. The CDR3 totals 15 residues. The CDR3 DNA reads TGTGCCAGCAGCCCCGTGACAGGGTCCTACAATGAGCAGTTCTTC. It translates to CASSPVTGSYNEQFF.

This clone appeared once. The chain recombines TRBV12-5 with TRBJ1-4; possibly TRBD1 for D (6 bases). V was clipped by 5 bases and J by 8 bases, with 18 bases between them. Germline-derived CDR1 and CDR2 are LGHNT and FRNRAP. The CDR3 is 15 amino acids. The CDR3 spells CASGPRTVSNEKLFF. The CDR3 nucleotides are TGTGCTAGTGGTCCCAGGACAGTAAGTAACGAAAAACTGTTTTTT.

The chain combines TRBV28 with TRBJ2-7, with 15 bases fitting TRBD2. Germline trimming cut 3 bases from V and 6 bases from J; bases unmatched to any gene: 15. The length of the CDR3 is 19 residues. Germline V lookup: CDR1 MDHEN, CDR2 SYDVKM. Here the CDR3 DNA reads TGTGCCAGCAGTTTCTCTTCAGGGGCCGGACTAGCGGGAGGGCCCGAGCAGTACTTC. Protein: CASSFSSGAGLAGGPEQYF.

The chain employs TRBV9 and TRBJ1-5; D gene unclear. The V end lost 0 bases, the J end lost 0 bases, and 4 bases lay between the germline ends. Germline CDR1 and CDR2: SGDLS and YYNGEE. This CDR3 is 14 amino acids long. The CDR3 DNA is TGTGCCAGCAGCGTAGGCGTTAGCAATCAGCCCCAGCATTTT. It specifies CASSVGVSNQPQHF.

The chain joins TRBV7-2 to TRBJ1-3; a weak D match, TRBD1 (6 bases). The CDR3 length is 16 residues. CDR1 SGHTA and CDR2 FQGNSA come from the germline V gene. Trimming stripped 5 bases from V and 0 bases from J, with 14 bases between. The CDR3 reads CASSPPGTNSGNTIYF. CDR3 sequence (DNA): TGTGCCAGCAGCCCGCCAGGGACAAACTCTGGAAACACCATATATTTT.

The V call is TRBV28, the J call TRBJ1-2, with D possibly matching TRBD1 (6 bases). This CDR3 spans 13 amino acids. The germline V and J ends were trimmed by 6 bases and 2 bases, with 10 bases remaining between them. Germline assignment: CDR1 MDHEN and CDR2 SYDVKM. The CDR3 here is CASSTGPNYGYTF. CDR3 coding DNA: TGTGCCAGCAGCACAGGGCCCAACTATGGCTACACCTTC.

This chain links TRBV4-2 with TRBJ2-5; 7 bases agree with TRBD1. In germline, CDR1 is LGHNA, CDR2 YNFKEQ. J lost 4 bases, V lost 1 base, and 6 bases had no gene match. The CDR3 extends over 15 amino acids. The CDR3 protein is CASSQAHGTVETQYF. The CDR3 DNA is TGTGCCAGCAGCCAAGCTCACGGGACAGTAGAGACCCAGTACTTC.

This CDR3 is CASSLEVGATEAFF. For the CDR3, the DNA is TGCGCCAGCAGCTTGGAGGTGGGCGCCACTGAAGCTTTCTTT. This chain links TRBV5-1 with TRBJ1-1; D remains unclear. Per germline, CDR1 SGHRS and CDR2 YFSETQ. This CDR3 comprises 14 residues. V lost 0 bases and J 4 bases, leaving 10 bases between the germline ends.

V and J are TRBV27 and TRBJ1-6, with a possible D match to TRBD1 (5 bases). The V gene's germline CDR1 is MNHEY and CDR2 SMNVEV (reference sequence). This CDR3 contains 15 residues. Between the trimmed V and J ends, which lost 4 bases and 0 bases, there was a span of 7 bases. In DNA, the CDR3 is TGTGCCAGCAGTTGGGGGGTCTCCTATAATTCACCCCTCCACTTT. It specifies CASSWGVSYNSPLHF.